The rows below give T cell receptor beta chains drawn from one sample of a study of CD8 T cells in ankylosing spondylitis. TCRdb passed the 5' RACE reads through MiXCR, listing each CDR3 protein once. The sample holds more than 400,000 distinct CDR3 sequences, about 5.7% seen once. The sequencing input was blood, either unsorted or a sorted T cell fraction (not recorded which). These receptors all come from a male donor with ankylosing spondylitis. The CDR3 runs from the conserved cysteine through the conserved F or W. Fields, in order: clone size, J gene, V gene, D gene, CDR3 protein, CDR3 DNA. A D gene is named only where the DNA matches it firmly. Clone size is not always given. Where it is, it says once, few, many or a class for expanded clones.

clone_size: many
j_call: TRBJ2-7
v_call: TRBV4-3
d_call: NA
cdr3_aa: CASSQEITFEQYF
cdr3_nt: TGCGCCAGCAGCCAAGAAATAACTTTTGAGCAGTACTTC

clone_size: NA
j_call: TRBJ2-6
v_call: TRBV5-1
d_call: NA
cdr3_aa: CASSGEVGRVSGANVLTF
cdr3_nt: TGCGCCAGCAGCGGGGAGGTGGGTCGAGTTTCTGGGGCCAACGTCCTGACTTTC

clone_size: few
j_call: TRBJ2-1
v_call: TRBV7-8
d_call: TRBD2
cdr3_aa: CASSIRPLAGANNEQFF
cdr3_nt: TGTGCCAGCAGCATAAGACCCCTAGCGGGAGCGAACAATGAGCAGTTCTTC

clone_size: many
j_call: TRBJ2-5
v_call: TRBV20-1
d_call: TRBD1
cdr3_aa: CSARAVDRVETQYF
cdr3_nt: TGCAGTGCTAGAGCCGTAGACAGGGTTGAGACCCAGTACTTC

clone_size: many
j_call: TRBJ2-1
v_call: TRBV15
d_call: NA
cdr3_aa: CATSRVRARLIF
cdr3_nt: TGTGCCACCAGCAGAGTCAGGGCCCGGCTTATCTTC

clone_size: few
j_call: TRBJ2-1
v_call: TRBV7-9
d_call: NA
cdr3_aa: CASSLGRTFYNEQFF
cdr3_nt: TGTGCCAGCAGCTTAGGTAGGACCTTCTACAATGAGCAGTTCTTC

clone_size: many
j_call: TRBJ2-1
v_call: TRBV7-7
d_call: TRBD1
cdr3_aa: CASSLAQGASYNEQFF
cdr3_nt: TGTGCTAGCAGCTTAGCGCAGGGGGCCTCCTACAATGAGCAGTTCTTC

clone_size: many
j_call: TRBJ2-1
v_call: TRBV20-1
d_call: TRBD1
cdr3_aa: CSARVAGGQSYNEQFF
cdr3_nt: TGCAGTGCTAGAGTTGCAGGGGGCCAGTCCTACAATGAGCAGTTCTTC

clone_size: many
j_call: TRBJ2-2
v_call: TRBV7-9
d_call: NA
cdr3_aa: CASRAPIKGVPGELFF
cdr3_nt: TGTGCCAGCAGAGCCCCGATAAAGGGTGTCCCCGGGGAGCTGTTTTTT

clone_size: many
j_call: TRBJ1-6
v_call: TRBV6-4
d_call: TRBD1
cdr3_aa: CASSTGDNSPLHF
cdr3_nt: TGTGCCAGCAGTACAGGGGATAATTCACCCCTCCACTTT

clone_size: many
j_call: TRBJ1-5
v_call: TRBV5-1
d_call: NA
cdr3_aa: CASSLGENNQPQHF
cdr3_nt: TGCGCCAGCAGCTTGGGGGAGAACAATCAGCCCCAGCATTTT

clone_size: few
j_call: TRBJ2-5
v_call: TRBV7-6
d_call: NA
cdr3_aa: CASSLWRPSVRETQYF
cdr3_nt: TGTGCCAGCAGCTTATGGCGCCCTTCCGTCCGAGAGACCCAGTACTTC

clone_size: many
j_call: TRBJ1-5
v_call: TRBV5-1
d_call: NA
cdr3_aa: CASRPTVNQPQHF
cdr3_nt: TGCGCCAGCAGGCCGACAGTGAATCAGCCCCAGCATTTT

clone_size: NA
j_call: TRBJ2-1
v_call: TRBV7-6
d_call: TRBD1
cdr3_aa: CASSPGQALRLGQFF
cdr3_nt: TGTGCCAGCAGCCCCGGACAGGCGTTACGTCTCGGGCAGTTCTTC

clone_size: many
j_call: TRBJ2-7
v_call: TRBV12-3/TRBV12-4
d_call: NA
cdr3_aa: CASSRISYEQYF
cdr3_nt: TGTGCCAGCAGCCGCATCTCCTACGAGCAGTACTTC

clone_size: many
j_call: TRBJ2-7
v_call: TRBV6-5
d_call: TRBD1
cdr3_aa: CASSLQTGYSYEQYF
cdr3_nt: TGTGCCAGCAGTTTACAGACAGGGTACTCCTACGAGCAGTACTTC

clone_size: many
j_call: TRBJ2-1
v_call: TRBV5-4
d_call: NA
cdr3_aa: CASRRGEVNEQFF
cdr3_nt: TGTGCCAGCAGGCGCGGCGAGGTCAATGAGCAGTTCTTC

clone_size: NA
j_call: TRBJ2-5
v_call: TRBV20-1
d_call: NA
cdr3_aa: CSARVPGPQETQYF
cdr3_nt: TGCAGTGCTAGAGTCCCCGGGCCCCAAGAGACCCAGTACTTC

clone_size: NA
j_call: TRBJ2-1
v_call: TRBV6-5
d_call: NA
cdr3_aa: CASSYEMRRSNEQFF
cdr3_nt: TGTGCCAGCAGTTATGAAATGCGCAGGAGCAATGAGCAGTTCTTC

clone_size: many
j_call: TRBJ2-4
v_call: TRBV4-2
d_call: TRBD2
cdr3_aa: CASSPSGRQKNIQYF
cdr3_nt: TGTGCCAGCAGCCCTAGCGGGAGACAAAAAAACATTCAGTACTTC

clone_size: many
j_call: TRBJ2-7
v_call: TRBV10-1
d_call: TRBD1
cdr3_aa: CASSGHGTGSYEQYF
cdr3_nt: TGCGCCAGCAGTGGCCACGGGACAGGGTCCTACGAGCAGTACTTC

clone_size: many
j_call: TRBJ1-1
v_call: TRBV4-2
d_call: NA
cdr3_aa: CASSQGVQERGEAFF
cdr3_nt: TGTGCCAGCAGCCAAGGAGTCCAGGAACGAGGTGAAGCTTTCTTT

clone_size: many
j_call: TRBJ1-5
v_call: TRBV7-9
d_call: TRBD1
cdr3_aa: CASSWTGDQPQHF
cdr3_nt: TGTGCCAGCAGCTGGACAGGGGATCAGCCCCAGCATTTT

clone_size: many
j_call: TRBJ1-2
v_call: TRBV20-1
d_call: NA
cdr3_aa: CSANAIKGYTF
cdr3_nt: TGCAGTGCTAATGCAATAAAGGGCTACACCTTC

clone_size: many
j_call: TRBJ1-4
v_call: TRBV5-6
d_call: NA
cdr3_aa: CASSRITGSEREKLFF
cdr3_nt: TGTGCCAGCAGCAGAATCACAGGGTCAGAACGTGAAAAACTGTTTTTT

clone_size: many
j_call: TRBJ2-5
v_call: TRBV29-1
d_call: TRBD2
cdr3_aa: CSVDSTSGRQETQYF
cdr3_nt: TGCAGCGTTGATTCCACTAGCGGGAGGCAGGAGACCCAGTACTTC

clone_size: many
j_call: TRBJ2-2
v_call: TRBV7-8
d_call: NA
cdr3_aa: CASTLPGTVNTGELFF
cdr3_nt: TGTGCCAGCACCCTCCCGGGGACGGTGAACACCGGGGAGCTGTTTTTT

clone_size: many
j_call: TRBJ1-2
v_call: TRBV28
d_call: NA
cdr3_aa: CASSLYGGPGDYGYTF
cdr3_nt: TGTGCCAGCAGTTTATATGGGGGGCCAGGGGACTATGGCTACACCTTC

clone_size: many
j_call: TRBJ1-1
v_call: TRBV7-2
d_call: NA
cdr3_aa: CASSYGAANTEAFF
cdr3_nt: TGTGCCAGCAGCTACGGGGCAGCGAACACTGAAGCTTTCTTT

clone_size: many
j_call: TRBJ2-1
v_call: TRBV7-2
d_call: TRBD2
cdr3_aa: CASSPRAGDIPEQFF
cdr3_nt: TGTGCCAGCAGCCCGCGAGCGGGAGATATCCCTGAGCAGTTCTTC

clone_size: few
j_call: TRBJ2-3
v_call: TRBV7-8
d_call: NA
cdr3_aa: CASSFIVHSGLSTDTQYF
cdr3_nt: TGTGCCAGCAGCTTTATTGTTCATTCGGGACTGAGCACAGATACGCAGTATTTT

clone_size: many
j_call: TRBJ2-7
v_call: TRBV5-1
d_call: TRBD2
cdr3_aa: CASSLSTSGNEQYF
cdr3_nt: TGCGCCAGCAGCTTGTCAACTAGCGGGAACGAGCAGTACTTC

clone_size: many
j_call: TRBJ2-2
v_call: TRBV11-1
d_call: NA
cdr3_aa: CASSSIGDTGELFF
cdr3_nt: TGTGCCAGCAGCTCCATCGGGGACACCGGGGAGCTGTTTTTT

clone_size: many
j_call: TRBJ2-2
v_call: TRBV5-1
d_call: NA
cdr3_aa: CASSLGPNTGELFF
cdr3_nt: TGTGCCAGCAGCTTGGGACCGAACACCGGGGAGCTGTTTTTT

clone_size: NA
j_call: TRBJ2-4
v_call: TRBV7-2
d_call: TRBD2
cdr3_aa: CASSYRTSGELNIQYF
cdr3_nt: TGTGCCAGCAGCTACCGAACTAGCGGGGAACTGAACATTCAGTACTTC

clone_size: many
j_call: TRBJ2-7
v_call: TRBV7-9
d_call: NA
cdr3_aa: CASSLYGNYEQYF
cdr3_nt: TGTGCCAGCAGCTTATACGGAAACTACGAGCAGTACTTC

clone_size: many
j_call: TRBJ1-1
v_call: TRBV7-2
d_call: TRBD1
cdr3_aa: CASSPSGDRAEAFF
cdr3_nt: TGTGCCAGCAGCCCATCAGGGGACAGGGCTGAAGCTTTCTTT

clone_size: many
j_call: TRBJ1-2
v_call: TRBV28
d_call: TRBD1
cdr3_aa: CASSNRDRVTGYTF
cdr3_nt: TGTGCCAGCAGTAACCGGGACAGGGTAACCGGCTACACCTTC

clone_size: many
j_call: TRBJ2-3
v_call: TRBV4-3
d_call: NA
cdr3_aa: CASSQTRVEDTQYF
cdr3_nt: TGCGCCAGCAGCCAGACGAGGGTTGAGGATACGCAGTATTTT

clone_size: many
j_call: TRBJ2-1
v_call: TRBV20-1
d_call: NA
cdr3_aa: CSARPGVTYNEQFF
cdr3_nt: TGCAGTGCTAGACCGGGAGTGACCTACAATGAGCAGTTCTTC

clone_size: many
j_call: TRBJ2-3
v_call: TRBV20-1
d_call: NA
cdr3_aa: CSARDPGRALDTQYF
cdr3_nt: TGCAGTGCTAGAGATCCGGGACGCGCGCTGGATACGCAGTATTTT